The 22 T cell receptor beta chains reported below all come from one sample, sequenced in a study of blood T cell repertoires in COVID-19. Repertoires were generated with immunoSEQ multiplex PCR, while TCRdb's copy carries only in-frame clones and drops some. The sample consists of about 130,000 clones, roughly 77% of them appearing once. The sequencing input was peripheral blood. The source of these receptors is a woman aged 70-85 years with COVID-19, enrolled during active disease.

This clone has a handful of counts. V and J are TRBV29-1 and TRBJ1-2, with TRBD1 matching 11 bases. CDR3 size: 16 residues. Germline V lookup: CDR1 SQVTM, CDR2 ANQGSEA. V gave up 4 bases and J gave up 5 bases; unmatched junction bases: 12. The CDR3: CSVGKRTGGTRYGYTF. The DNA of the CDR3 is TGCAGCGTTGGTAAACGGACAGGGGGCACGAGGTATGGCTACACCTTC.

This rearrangement joins TRBV6-5 to TRBJ2-1; 7 nucleotides line up with TRBD1. This CDR3 has 15 amino acids. The junction had 10 bases not matched to a gene; V was cut back by 4 bases and J by 7 bases. Germline V gene data show CDR1 as MNHEY and CDR2 as SVGAGI. The CDR3 region has the DNA TGTGCCAGCAGTTCCGAGGGGGCCCCCCGGAATGAGCAGTTCTTC. It is translated as CASSSEGAPRNEQFF.

The rearrangement uses TRBV6-5 and TRBJ2-7, with a tentative D call TRBD2 (5 bases). Per the germline V gene, CDR1 is MNHEY and CDR2 is SVGAGI. V was trimmed by 6 bases and J by 8 bases, leaving 11 bases between them. The CDR3 totals 11 residues. CDR3 sequence: CASSRTEKQYF. The CDR3 region has the DNA TGTGCCAGCAGCCGGACTGAGAAGCAGTACTTC.

V usage is TRBV6-5 and J usage is TRBJ2-7; maybe TRBD1 (7 bases). Germline V gene sequence: CDR1 MNHEY, CDR2 SVGAGI. Trimming removed 2 bases at V and 1 base at J, with 15 bases between. This CDR3 comprises 16 residues. The CDR3 sequence: CASSYQQGGRSYEQYF. The CDR3 DNA reads as TGTGCCAGCAGTTACCAGCAGGGGGGCCGTTCCTACGAGCAGTACTTC.

To note about this clone: At one end, the junction sequence differs from germline, possibly due to a read error. The chain recombines TRBV7-6 with TRBJ2-7, with a tentative D call TRBD2 (6 bases). This CDR3 has 13 amino acids. In germline, CDR1 is SGHVS, CDR2 FNYEAQ. The CDR3 DNA sequence: TGTGCCAGCAGCATAGCCGTCGGGGGCGAGCAGTACTTC. Its protein product is CASSIAVGGEQYF.

The chain joins TRBV11-2 to TRBJ2-1; possible D gene TRBD2, 7 bases. The V gene lost 5 bases and the J gene lost 4 bases, with 15 bases spanning the gap. The CDR3 spans 15 residues. The germline V gene encodes CDR1 SGHAT and CDR2 FQNNGV. The CDR3: CASSLGGRGYNEQFF. The CDR3 DNA follows: TGTGCCAGCAGCCTGGGGGGGCGGGGGTACAATGAGCAGTTCTTC.

The count of this clone is one. V and J are TRBV5-4 and TRBJ1-2, with TRBD1 matching over 10 bases. Germline CDR1 reads SGHNT; CDR2 reads YYREEE (reference sequence). After removal of 4 bases from V and 8 bases from J, the junction contained 5 bases not matched to a gene. The CDR3 covers 13 residues. This CDR3 is CASSADRGHGYTF. The CDR3 nucleotides are TGTGCCAGCAGCGCAGACAGGGGGCACGGCTACACCTTC.

The J gene is TRBJ1-2, the V gene TRBV15; D is unresolved. This CDR3 has 14 residues. Between the trimmed V and J ends, which lost 0 bases and 9 bases, there was a span of 14 bases. Germline V gene sequence: CDR1 LNHNV, CDR2 YYDKDF (reference sequence). CDR3 in amino acids: CATSRDVEGSRYTF. For the CDR3, the DNA is TGTGCCACCAGCAGAGATGTTGAGGGCTCCCGCTACACCTTC.

The chain uses TRBV29-1 and TRBJ1-1, with 10 positions matching TRBD1. Germline assignment: CDR1 SQVTM and CDR2 ANQGSEA. This CDR3 has 14 amino acids. The J segment lost 1 base and the V segment lost 7 bases, leaving 6 bases of the junction unmatched. CDR3 in amino acids: CSAGQGYENTEAFF. DNA of the CDR3: TGCAGCGCGGGACAGGGGTACGAGAACACTGAAGCTTTCTTT.

This chain uses TRBV5-6 with TRBJ1-1; TRBD1 aligns across 8 bases. Unmatched junction bases numbered 6, after V lost 2 bases and J lost 3 bases. This CDR3 contains 15 residues. Germline CDR1 reads SGHDT; CDR2 reads YYEEEE. The CDR3 DNA follows: TGTGCCAGCAGCTTCCCGGGACAGGAGGACACTGAAGCTTTCTTT. The encoded protein is CASSFPGQEDTEAFF.

The chain joins TRBV7-3 to TRBJ2-2; the match to TRBD2 covers 8 bases. The length of the CDR3 is 16 residues. Trimming cost V 7 bases and J 4 bases; bases outside gene matches: 11. Looked up from germline, CDR1 is SGHTA and CDR2 is FQGTGA. CDR3 sequence reads: CASTPPGGGGTGELFF. DNA of the CDR3: TGTGCCAGCACTCCCCCGGGAGGGGGGGGCACCGGGGAGCTGTTTTTT.

J is TRBJ1-1 and V is TRBV4-2; D is perhaps TRBD1 (5 bases). Germline assignment: CDR1 LGHNA and CDR2 YNFKEQ. V lost 4 bases and J 2 bases, leaving 14 bases between the germline ends. The CDR3 loop spans 15 amino acids. DNA of the CDR3: TGTGCCAGCAGCCTTGGGGCCTCTTTTAACACTGAAGCTTTCTTT. Protein: CASSLGASFNTEAFF.

The rearrangement uses TRBV6-5 and TRBJ1-1; D gene uncertain. The CDR3 has 11 amino acids. V gave up 4 bases and J gave up 11 bases, with 11 bases separating them. CDR1 and CDR2 (germline): MNHEY, SVGAGI. The chain's CDR3 is CASSSQTRAFF. CDR3 DNA: TGTGCCAGCAGTTCCCAAACGCGGGCTTTCTTT.

V and J are TRBV6-5 and TRBJ2-1; 7 nucleotides line up with TRBD1. Looked up from germline, CDR1 is MNHEY and CDR2 is SVGAGI. This CDR3 is built from 15 residues. Trimming took 1 base from V and 7 from J; bases not matched to a gene: 7. CDR3 amino acids: CASSYYSTGKNEQFF. DNA for the CDR3: TGTGCCAGCAGTTACTACTCGACAGGGAAAAATGAGCAGTTCTTC.

The chain joins TRBV24-1 to TRBJ2-1; 9 nucleotides match TRBD1. V was pared by 1 base and J by 0 bases, with 3 bases of the junction left unmatched. Germline V gene lookup returns CDR1 KGHDR and CDR2 SFDVKD. This CDR3 region has 17 residues. CDR3 in DNA: TGTGCCACCAGTGATTTCCGGGGACAGGGCTCCTACAATGAGCAGTTCTTC. Its protein is CATSDFRGQGSYNEQFF.

The CDR3 nucleotides are TGTGCCAGCAGCCAGGGGTGGGGAACGGGAGGCTACACCTTC. Its protein product is CASSQGWGTGGYTF. The rearrangement joins TRBV5-6 to TRBJ1-2; D may be TRBD1 (6 bases). The V gene's germline CDR1 is SGHDT and CDR2 YYEEEE. Trimming cost V 4 bases and J 8 bases, with 18 bases left between them. CDR3 size: 14 residues.

The rearrangement uses TRBV5-1 and TRBJ2-2; the D is unclear. CDR1 is SGHRS, CDR2 YFSETQ, per germline. CDR3 size: 14 residues. V was pared by 2 bases and J by 0 bases, with 5 bases between. CDR3 region: CASSLNTNTGELFF. CDR3 sequence (DNA): TGCGCCAGCAGCTTAAACACGAACACCGGGGAGCTGTTTTTT.

The gene calls are TRBV5-1 and TRBJ2-7, with TRBD1 matching 9 bases. V lost 4 bases, J lost 2 bases, and 7 bases stayed unmatched. Germline V CDR1 and CDR2: SGHRS, YFSETQ. CDR3 length equals 15 residues. The CDR3 DNA is TGCGCCAGCAGCGAGGGACAGGGCACACCCTACGAGCAGTACTTC. Its protein product is CASSEGQGTPYEQYF.

This chain uses TRBV23-1 with TRBJ1-6; TRBD1 might be the D (6 bases). TRBV23-1 is annotated as an ORF whose role is uncertain. This CDR3 is 20 amino acids long. Trimming removed 3 bases at V and 0 bases at J, with 21 bases between. The CDR3 region is CASSHPWDNRLTSYNSPLHF. DNA of the CDR3: TGCGCCAGCAGTCACCCCTGGGACAATCGACTCACCTCCTATAATTCACCCCTCCACTTT.

The rearrangement uses TRBV30 and TRBJ1-4, with a weak D call TRBD1 (6 bases). Trimming left V 4 bases short and J 5 bases short, with 14 bases between. CDR1 is GTSNPN and CDR2 is SVGIG in the germline V gene (reference sequence). The CDR3 sequence is 14 residues long. The CDR3 nucleotides are TGTGCCTGGACCCTACAGGGAAACAATGAAAAACTGTTTTTT. Protein: CAWTLQGNNEKLFF.

The genes are TRBV7-2 and TRBJ2-5, with D perhaps matching TRBD1 (5 bases). Per the germline V gene, CDR1 is SGHTA and CDR2 is FQGNSA. The length of the CDR3 is 13 residues. The germline V and J ends were trimmed by 2 bases and 5 bases, with 9 bases remaining between them. Here the CDR3 reads CASSLMPGETQYF. CDR3 coding DNA: TGTGCCAGCAGCTTAATGCCAGGGGAGACCCAGTACTTC.

This clone is a singleton in its sample. The chain joins TRBV7-2 to TRBJ2-5; 7 bases fit TRBD2. The CDR3 length is 16 residues. Germline trimming cut 2 bases from V and 2 bases from J; bases unmatched to any gene: 8. Germline V lookup: CDR1 SGHTA, CDR2 FQGNSA. CDR3: CASSLFGGGRQETQYF. As DNA, the CDR3 is TGTGCCAGCAGCTTATTTGGCGGGGGACGACAAGAGACCCAGTACTTC.